This entry lists 15 T cell receptor beta chains sequenced from one sample in a study of cytomegalovirus exposure and HLA in healthy donors. PCR employed 60 Vbeta and 13 Jbeta primers. Clones were read by immunoSEQ multiplex PCR, and TCRdb kept only the in-frame ones, dropping some. The table lists 150,000 to 200,000 clones, over 70% of them singletons. Sequences were obtained from PBMCs. The receptors shown here come from a man aged 40-55 years in good health and CMV-seropositive.

The V and J genes are TRBV10-2 and TRBJ2-2; 7 bases are a match to TRBD2. Germline-derived CDR1 and CDR2 are WSHSY and SAAADI. This CDR3 is built from 15 residues. With 0 bases clipped from V and 5 bases from J, the junction kept 3 bases outside the gene matches. CDR3 sequence (DNA): TGCGCCAGCAGTGAGTCAGCTAGCGGAACCGGGGAGCTGTTTTTT. This gives the protein CASSESASGTGELFF.

The chain combines TRBV6-1 with TRBJ2-2; no definite D call. The V end was cut by 6 bases, the J end by 3 bases, with 11 bases between. CDR3 length: 14 amino acids. Germline lookup yields CDR1 MNHNS and CDR2 SASEGT. The CDR3 protein is CASSVQVYTGELFF. The CDR3 coding sequence is TGTGCCAGCAGCGTCCAGGTTTACACCGGGGAGCTGTTTTTT.

The chain employs TRBV7-8 and TRBJ2-7; 9 nucleotides align to TRBD1. V lost 1 base and J lost 4; bases outside the gene matches: 8. The CDR3 has 16 amino acids. Germline lookup yields CDR1 SGHVS and CDR2 FQNEAQ. CDR3: CASSLGWSDRGYEQYF. The CDR3 nucleotides are TGTGCCAGCAGCTTAGGGTGGTCGGACAGGGGTTACGAGCAGTACTTC.

The DNA of the CDR3 is TGTGCCACCAGCGGCCGGGACAGATATGAAAAACTGTTTTTT. It yields the protein CATSGRDRYEKLFF. The rearrangement joins TRBV15 to TRBJ1-4; 7 nucleotides align to TRBD1. Germline V gives CDR1 LNHNV, CDR2 YYDKDF (reference sequence). The V gene end was trimmed by 5 bases and the J gene end by 6 bases; junction bases not matched to a gene: 6. The CDR3 sequence is 14 residues long.

This chain links TRBV28 with TRBJ2-7; D perhaps matches TRBD2 (5 bases). The CDR3 has 14 amino acids. Looked up from germline, CDR1 is MDHEN and CDR2 is SYDVKM. V lost 7 bases to trimming and J lost 3 bases, with 16 bases between them. CDR3 sequence: CASTLSGTVYEQYF. CDR3 DNA: TGTGCCAGCACCCTATCGGGAACCGTCTACGAGCAGTACTTC.

The genes are TRBV27 and TRBJ1-1; 9 positions agree with TRBD1. From germline, CDR1 is MNHEY and CDR2 SMNVEV (reference sequence). This CDR3 is 16 amino acids long. With 5 bases clipped from V and 0 bases from J, the junction kept 7 bases outside the gene matches. The CDR3 DNA is TGTGCCAGCAGTCTACAGGGGGCGCGAATGAACACTGAAGCTTTCTTT. Translation gives CASSLQGARMNTEAFF.

The chain is built from TRBV29-1 and TRBJ2-7; TRBD2 is a possible D gene (6 bases). The CDR3 is made up of 13 amino acids. V lost 4 bases, J lost 2 bases, and 12 bases lay in between. Germline loops: CDR1 SQVTM, CDR2 ANQGSEA. The CDR3: CSVGGGTAYEQYF. In DNA, the CDR3 is TGCAGCGTTGGTGGGGGGACCGCCTACGAGCAGTACTTC.

The chain links TRBV9 to TRBJ1-2; TRBD1 is a possible D gene (5 bases). CDR3 length: 14 residues. Trimming took 5 bases from V and 2 from J, leaving 13 bases between them. The germline V gene encodes CDR1 SGDLS and CDR2 YYNGEE. The CDR3: CASRAQRGNYGYTF. CDR3 DNA: TGTGCCAGCAGGGCACAAAGGGGAAACTATGGCTACACCTTC.

V and J are TRBV4-1 and TRBJ1-1; 7 bases match TRBD1. CDR1 is MGHRA, CDR2 YSYEKL, per germline. V dropped 3 bases and J dropped 5; count of bases not matched to a gene: 6. The CDR3 is 14 amino acids. The CDR3 region has the DNA TGCGCCAGCAGCCAGGGGACAGTGAGGACTGAAGCTTTCTTT. It codes for CASSQGTVRTEAFF.

The chain employs TRBV5-6 and TRBJ2-3; tentative D call: TRBD1 (5 bases). The CDR3 consists of 16 residues. Germline lookup yields CDR1 SGHDT and CDR2 YYEEEE. Trimming left V 0 bases short and J 2 bases short, with 13 bases between. The CDR3 spells CASSLETAKPTDTQYF. The DNA of the CDR3 is TGTGCCAGCAGCTTGGAGACAGCCAAGCCCACAGATACGCAGTATTTT. The whole variable domain, remainder taken from reference TRBV5-6 and TRBJ2-3, is DAGVTQSPTHLIKTRGQQVTLRCSPKSGHDTVSWYQQALGQGPQFIFQYYEEEERQRGNFPDRFSGHQFPNYSSELNVNALLLGDSALYLCASSLETAKPTDTQYFGPGTRLTVL.

J is TRBJ1-5 and V is TRBV2, with TRBD1 matching over 9 bases. V gave up 5 bases and J gave up 3 bases; unmatched junction bases: 5. The CDR3 has 15 amino acids. Per germline, CDR1 SNHLY and CDR2 FYNNEI. The CDR3 is CASSWGQGNNQPQHF. CDR3 nucleotide sequence: TGTGCCAGCAGTTGGGGACAGGGTAACAATCAGCCCCAGCATTTT.

This sequence joins TRBV10-2 and TRBJ1-1; D might be TRBD1 (6 bases). This CDR3 has 17 residues. Trimming took 0 bases from V and 0 from J, leaving 14 bases between them. The germline V gene encodes CDR1 WSHSY and CDR2 SAAADI. CDR3 nucleotides: TGCGCCAGCAGTGAGTCGGGGGCAGGGATCATGAACACTGAAGCTTTCTTT. Translating it yields CASSESGAGIMNTEAFF.

This chain connects TRBV7-2 to TRBJ1-2, with 7 bases lining up with TRBD1. Germline trimming cut 4 bases from V and 8 bases from J; bases unmatched to any gene: 7. Germline V gene lookup returns CDR1 SGHTA and CDR2 FQGNSA. This CDR3 region has 13 residues. CDR3 protein: CASSSQGVGGYTF. The DNA for the CDR3 is TGTGCCAGCAGCTCCCAGGGGGTTGGGGGCTACACCTTC.

The chain uses TRBV5-1 and TRBJ1-2; D is possibly TRBD1 (6 bases). Germline CDR1 reads SGHRS; CDR2 reads YFSETQ. The germline V and J ends were trimmed by 0 bases and 7 bases, with 13 bases remaining between them. CDR3 length: 14 amino acids. The CDR3 region has the DNA TGCGCCAGCAGCTTGGCGACAGGAGGCCGTGGCTACACCTTC. Its protein product is CASSLATGGRGYTF.

J is TRBJ2-5 and V is TRBV29-1; D is perhaps TRBD2 (5 bases). V lost 4 bases and J 3 bases, leaving 9 bases between the germline ends. CDR1 and CDR2 (germline): SQVTM, ANQGSEA. There are 12 residues in the CDR3. CDR3 residues: CSVVSGEETQYF. CDR3 coding DNA: TGCAGCGTTGTATCCGGGGAAGAGACCCAGTACTTC.